The T cell receptor beta chain under discussion was sequenced for a study of patients and donors after allogeneic stem cell transplantation. This clonotype was observed many times. From the RT-PCR reads, TCRdb called clonotypes with MiXCR, one entry per CDR3 protein. The sample lists tens of thousands of distinct CDR3 sequences; approximately 5.2% were seen once. Sequences were obtained from blood, either unsorted or a sorted T cell fraction (not recorded which). This receptor was taken from a human donor who was either an allogeneic HSCT recipient or a stem cell or donor lymphocyte infusion donor (not recorded which). It is not recorded whose cells these are; they may come from a transplant donor.

The chain's CDR3 is CASSEGDRGGYTF. The CDR3 DNA sequence: TGTGCCAGCAGTGAAGGAGACAGGGGTGGCTACACCTTC. The chain recombines TRBV6-1 with TRBJ1-2; 8 bases agree with TRBD1. The CDR3 has 13 residues. The germline gives CDR1 MNHNS, CDR2 SASEGT. J gave up 7 bases and V 1 base, and 2 bases lay outside the gene matches.